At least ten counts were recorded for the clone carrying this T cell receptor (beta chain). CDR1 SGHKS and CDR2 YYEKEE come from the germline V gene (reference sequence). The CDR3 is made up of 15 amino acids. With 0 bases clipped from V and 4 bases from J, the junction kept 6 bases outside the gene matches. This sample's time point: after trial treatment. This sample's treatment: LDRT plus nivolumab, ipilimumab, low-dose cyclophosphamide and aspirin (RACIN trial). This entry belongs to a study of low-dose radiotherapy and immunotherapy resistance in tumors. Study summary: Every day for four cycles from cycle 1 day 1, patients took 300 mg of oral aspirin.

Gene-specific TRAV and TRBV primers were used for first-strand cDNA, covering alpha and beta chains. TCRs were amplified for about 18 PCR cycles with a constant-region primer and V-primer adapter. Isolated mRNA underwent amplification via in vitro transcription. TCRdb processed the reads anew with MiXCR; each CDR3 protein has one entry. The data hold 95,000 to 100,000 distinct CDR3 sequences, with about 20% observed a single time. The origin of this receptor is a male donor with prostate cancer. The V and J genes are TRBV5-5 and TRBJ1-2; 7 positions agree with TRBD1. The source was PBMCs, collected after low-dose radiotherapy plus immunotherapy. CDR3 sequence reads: CASSLATGDVYGYTF. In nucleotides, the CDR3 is TGTGCCAGCAGCTTGGCTACAGGGGACGTCTATGGCTACACCTTC.